Shown below are 4 T cell receptor beta chains from a single sample sequenced in a study of radiotherapy plus CTLA-4 blockade in lung cancer. Using immunoSEQ multiplex PCR, the repertoire was profiled, and TCRdb retains in-frame clones only, with some absent. The table includes about 50,000 clones, approximately 70% detected once. Material: peripheral blood, obtained from a patient treated with radiotherapy plus ipilimumab. The receptor source for this set is a human donor with non-small cell lung cancer who had a complete response to radiotherapy plus ipilimumab.

The genes are TRBV5-1 and TRBJ2-5, with 7 bases fitting TRBD2. The better agreement between TRBJ2-7 and the DNA end casts doubt on the J call. Germline values: CDR1 SGHRS, CDR2 YFSETQ. The CDR3 extends over 15 amino acids. CDR3 sequence: CASSLVGGSSYEQYF. The CDR3 bases are TGCGCCAGCAGCTTGGTGGGGGGGAGCTCCTACGAGCAGTACTTC.

The chain uses TRBV4-2 and TRBJ2-1, with no clear D. Germline V lookup: CDR1 LGHNA, CDR2 YNFKEQ. This CDR3 spans 15 amino acids. V was clipped by 0 bases and J by 3 bases, with 9 bases between them. The CDR3 DNA is TGTGCCAGCAGCCAAGATCGGGTCCTCTACAATGAGCAGTTCTTC. Translating it yields CASSQDRVLYNEQFF.

A few counts support this clone. The chain couples TRBV10-2 to TRBJ1-4; 7 nucleotides match TRBD1. Losses at the gene ends were 5 bases for V and 6 bases for J; bases not matched to a gene: 6. CDR3 length: 14 residues. Germline V CDR1 and CDR2: WSHSY, SAAADI. This chain's CDR3 is CASSTTGVDEKLFF. CDR3 nucleotides: TGCGCCAGCAGTACAACAGGGGTTGATGAAAAACTGTTTTTT.

The V and J genes are TRBV5-3 and TRBJ1-4, with TRBD1 as a possible D gene (5 bases). TRBV5-3 is filed as an ORF, its function uncertain. Trimming removed 4 bases at V and 4 bases at J, with 20 bases between. CDR3 length: 17 amino acids. Here the CDR3 reads CARSTLPFSGDNEKLFF. The CDR3 DNA reads as TGTGCCAGAAGCACGCTCCCCTTCTCGGGGGATAATGAAAAACTGTTTTTT.